What follows are 15 T cell receptor beta chains derived from one specimen sequenced in a study of blood T cell repertoires in COVID-19. Data came from immunoSEQ multiplex PCR; TCRdb stores just in-frame clones and leaves some out. The data show around 310,000 clones, with about 90% seen just once and about 4.7% held by the top ten. Source material: PBMCs or T cells enriched from blood (not recorded which). These receptor sequences come from a man aged 25 to 45 who had recovered from COVID-19.

This rearrangement joins TRBV19 to TRBJ1-1; 7 nucleotides match TRBD1. CDR3 length: 15 residues. The trim removed 6 bases at V and 5 bases at J, leaving 12 bases unmatched. In germline, CDR1 is LNHDA, CDR2 SQIVND (reference sequence). CDR3: CASRPGQWRVTEAFF. DNA for the CDR3: TGTGCCAGTAGACCGGGACAGTGGAGGGTGACTGAAGCTTTCTTT.

This chain links TRBV9 with TRBJ2-1; 7 nucleotides agree with TRBD2. Germline V CDR1 and CDR2: SGDLS, YYNGEE. V lost 5 bases, J lost 7 bases, and 12 bases stayed unmatched. The CDR3 is 15 amino acids. The CDR3 protein is CASSTGWGGSNEQFF. The CDR3 nucleotides read TGTGCCAGCAGTACCGGTTGGGGAGGGAGTAATGAGCAGTTCTTC.

The rearrangement uses TRBV15 and TRBJ2-1; 10 nucleotides align to TRBD2. The V gene's germline CDR1 is LNHNV and CDR2 YYDKDF (reference sequence). With 0 bases clipped from V and 7 bases from J, the junction kept 3 bases outside the gene matches. The CDR3 has 15 amino acids. In nucleotides, the CDR3 is TGTGCCACCAGCAGAGATGGGGGACTAGCGAATGAGCAGTTCTTC. It is translated as CATSRDGGLANEQFF.

The chain carries TRBV5-5 and TRBJ2-5; D call uncertain. The length of the CDR3 is 11 residues. The V gene's germline CDR1 is SGHKS and CDR2 YYEKEE (reference sequence). V was pared by 4 bases and J by 3 bases, with 4 bases between. CDR3 residues: CASSPKETQYF. CDR3 nucleotides: TGTGCCAGCAGCCCTAAAGAGACCCAGTACTTC.

The chain links TRBV2 to TRBJ2-3; 11 bases match TRBD2. From germline, CDR1 is SNHLY and CDR2 FYNNEI. The J segment lost 0 bases and the V segment lost 11 bases, leaving 13 bases of the junction unmatched. This CDR3 region has 17 residues. This CDR3 reads CARPGGLAGGSTDTQYF. The CDR3 DNA sequence: TGTGCCCGCCCGGGGGGGCTAGCGGGGGGAAGCACAGATACGCAGTATTTT.

The chain employs TRBV2 and TRBJ2-3; 9 bases line up with TRBD2. This CDR3 region has 15 residues. Germline V gives CDR1 SNHLY, CDR2 FYNNEI. Trimming at V came to 7 bases and at J to 4 bases, leaving 9 bases not matched to a gene. Written as DNA, the CDR3 is TGTGCCAGCAAGCGGGGGGTCGGGGATGCAGATACGCAGTATTTT. Translating gives CASKRGVGDADTQYF. The full variable domain, in which reference TRBV2 and TRBJ2-3 provide the parts outside the CDR3, is EPEVTQTPSHQVTQMGQEVILRCVPISNHLYFYWYRQILGQKVEFLVSFYNNEISEKSEIFDDQFSVERPDGSNFTLKIRSTKLEDSAMYFCASKRGVGDADTQYFGPGTRLTVL.

V is TRBV19 and J is TRBJ2-3; TRBD2 agrees at 12 bases. CDR1 LNHDA and CDR2 SQIVND come from the germline V gene (reference sequence). With V trimmed by 2 bases and J by 4 bases, 13 bases remained unmatched. This CDR3 is built from 19 residues. DNA for the CDR3: TGTGCCAGTAGTATAAAAATCCTCTCGACTAGCGGGGGTTCAGATACGCAGTATTTT. It yields the protein CASSIKILSTSGGSDTQYF.

In nucleotides, the CDR3 is TGTGCCAGCAGCCCAGGCCCCGGGGAAACCCAGCCCCAGCATTTT. As protein: CASSPGPGETQPQHF. The chain joins TRBV7-6 to TRBJ1-5; D remains ambiguous. CDR3 length: 15 residues. Looked up from germline, CDR1 is SGHVS and CDR2 is FNYEAQ. V lost 5 bases, J lost 7 bases, and 18 bases lay in between.

This chain links TRBV4-1 with TRBJ2-2, with TRBD1 identical over 7 bases. Per the germline V gene, CDR1 is MGHRA and CDR2 is YSYEKL. This CDR3 comprises 13 residues. Trimming removed 4 bases from V and 5 bases from J; junction bases left unmatched: 1. This CDR3 is CASSLQGTGELFF. In DNA form, the CDR3 reads TGCGCCAGCAGCCTACAGGGGACCGGGGAGCTGTTTTTT.

The genes are TRBV4-1 and TRBJ2-2; a weak D match, TRBD1 (5 bases). Trimming left V 3 bases short and J 4 bases short, with 6 bases between. In germline, CDR1 is MGHRA, CDR2 YSYEKL. This CDR3 region has 13 residues. The CDR3 region is CASSQTATGELFF. The DNA for the CDR3 is TGCGCCAGCAGCCAGACAGCCACCGGGGAGCTGTTTTTT.

The rearrangement links TRBV18 to TRBJ1-1; 7 nucleotides match TRBD1. Trimming at V came to 8 bases and at J to 4 bases, leaving 4 bases not matched to a gene. The CDR3 runs 12 residues. Looked up from germline, CDR1 is KGHSH and CDR2 is LQKENI. The CDR3 region has the DNA TGTGCCAGCCGACAGGGCGGCACTGAAGCTTTCTTT. Residues: CASRQGGTEAFF.

This chain connects TRBV5-1 to TRBJ2-5; TRBD2 agrees at 7 bases. The CDR3 spans 14 residues. Germline CDR1 SGHRS, CDR2 YFSETQ. Trimming removed 4 bases from V and 3 bases from J; junction bases left unmatched: 6. CDR3 protein: CASSPGGGEETQYF. DNA of the CDR3: TGCGCCAGCAGCCCTGGGGGGGGAGAAGAGACCCAGTACTTC.

This clone has a single count. The chain is built from TRBV13 and TRBJ2-1; 13 bases map to TRBD2. The germline V gene has CDR1 PRHDT and CDR2 FYEKMQ (reference sequence). The CDR3 runs to 13 residues. Germline trimming cut 6 bases from V and 12 bases from J; bases unmatched to any gene: 5. CDR3 coding DNA: TGTGCCAGCAGACTAGCGGGGGGGCTGGTGCAGTTCTTC. Protein sequence: CASRLAGGLVQFF.

The chain links TRBV11-2 to TRBJ1-2, with TRBD1 as a possible D gene (5 bases). Trimming took off 0 bases at V and 7 bases at J, with 12 bases between the two ends. This CDR3 region has 14 residues. Per germline, CDR1 SGHAT and CDR2 FQNNGV. The CDR3 protein is CASSLDPTRGGYTF. The CDR3 DNA reads TGTGCCAGCAGCTTAGATCCCACAAGGGGTGGCTACACCTTC.

The CDR3 spells CATSEGTGELFF. The CDR3, as DNA: TGTGCCACCTCGGAGGGAACCGGGGAGCTGTTTTTT. The V call is TRBV15, the J call TRBJ2-2; D may be TRBD2 (6 bases). The CDR3 spans 12 residues. Trimming removed 8 bases at V and 5 bases at J, with 9 bases between. CDR1 is LNHNV and CDR2 is YYDKDF in the germline V gene (reference sequence).